A single sample gave rise to the 23 T cell receptor beta chains below, sequenced in a study of T cells after yellow fever vaccination. TCRdb independently ran MiXCR on the 5' RACE reads; one entry per CDR3 protein. The sample contains a few hundred thousand distinct CDR3 sequences, around 8.1% of which appear only once. Source: PBMCs, taken about 41 days after the first yellow fever vaccination. Every receptor here comes from a man younger than 30 who received the YFV17D yellow fever vaccine.

The chain links TRBV5-6 to TRBJ1-2; D may be TRBD1 (6 bases). V was pared by 2 bases and J by 4 bases, with 12 bases between. The CDR3 length is 14 residues. CDR1 and CDR2 from the germline V gene are SGHDT and YYEEEE. The CDR3 region is CASSFRGASYGYTF. For the CDR3, the DNA is TGTGCCAGCAGCTTTAGGGGGGCGAGCTATGGCTACACCTTC.

The table lists this clonotype with a few counts. This rearrangement joins TRBV20-1 to TRBJ2-4, with D perhaps TRBD2 (6 bases). Germline V gene data show CDR1 as DFQATT and CDR2 as SNEGSKA (reference sequence). The CDR3 runs to 13 residues. V was shortened by 7 bases and J by 10 bases, with 20 bases between the two germline ends. The CDR3 protein is CSGPAQTGGIQYF. The CDR3 DNA is TGCAGTGGACCCGCCCAGACTGGGGGGATTCAGTACTTC.

The chain employs TRBV29-1 and TRBJ1-2; D is perhaps TRBD1 (5 bases). This CDR3 has 13 amino acids. V was shortened by 7 bases and J by 5 bases, with 17 bases between the two germline ends. Germline CDR1 reads SQVTM; CDR2 reads ANQGSEA. DNA for the CDR3: TGCAGCGCCGGGGGTTTGGGGAGATATGGCTACACCTTC. It is translated as CSAGGLGRYGYTF.

CDR3 in DNA: TGTGCCAGCAGACTCATGGGAGGCGGTGAAAAACTGTTTTTT. Protein: CASRLMGGGEKLFF. The J gene is TRBJ1-4, the V gene TRBV6-1, with D hard to call. The V end lost 6 bases, the J end lost 7 bases, and 15 bases lay between the germline ends. In germline, CDR1 is MNHNS, CDR2 SASEGT. The CDR3 consists of 14 residues.

The chain joins TRBV6-1 to TRBJ2-3, with 7 bases fitting TRBD2. The CDR3 is made up of 15 amino acids. The V gene end was trimmed by 0 bases and the J gene end by 6 bases; junction bases not matched to a gene: 6. Germline V gene sequence: CDR1 MNHNS, CDR2 SASEGT. CDR3: CASSEAGLSPDTQYF. DNA for the CDR3: TGTGCCAGCAGTGAAGCGGGACTATCCCCCGATACGCAGTATTTT.

This clonotype came up a few times. The chain links TRBV4-1 to TRBJ1-2; no clear D. The germline V gene has CDR1 MGHRA and CDR2 YSYEKL. The V end lost 1 base, the J end lost 0 bases, and 9 bases lay between the germline ends. CDR3 length: 15 amino acids. In nucleotides, the CDR3 is TGCGCCAGCAGCCAAGGATCGCGAGCTAACTATGGCTACACCTTC. Its translation is CASSQGSRANYGYTF.

The V gene is TRBV6-1, the J gene TRBJ2-2; TRBD1 matches at 10 bases. V shed 6 bases, J shed 8 bases, and the junction held 15 bases outside the gene matches. Germline V lookup: CDR1 MNHNS, CDR2 SASEGT. This CDR3 has 17 residues. This CDR3 is CASRPPGDRGIIGELFF. CDR3 in DNA: TGTGCCAGCAGGCCCCCGGGGGACAGGGGTATTATAGGGGAGCTGTTTTTT.

This clonotype has more than one count but fewer than ten. This chain links TRBV19 with TRBJ2-1; 11 nucleotides agree with TRBD2. Per germline, CDR1 LNHDA and CDR2 SQIVND (reference sequence). V trimming: 5 bases; J trimming: 9 bases; junction bases outside the gene matches: 9. The CDR3 sequence is 15 residues long. CDR3 coding DNA: TGTGCCAGTAGTTCCATAGCGGGGGGGAGGAGTGAGCAGTTCTTC. Protein sequence: CASSSIAGGRSEQFF.

The chain links TRBV11-2 to TRBJ2-1, with D possibly matching TRBD2 (5 bases). The ends were cut back, 5 bases at V and 7 bases at J, with 15 bases in the middle. CDR1 is SGHAT, CDR2 FQNNGV, per germline. This CDR3 is 14 amino acids long. CDR3 nucleotide sequence: TGTGCCAGCAGCCCCGGCGAGGGCCGTAATGAGCAGTTCTTC. This encodes CASSPGEGRNEQFF.

The chain recombines TRBV5-5 with TRBJ2-5; D remains unclear. The CDR3 contains 14 residues. Trimming took off 3 bases at V and 5 bases at J, with 14 bases between the two ends. Germline lookup yields CDR1 SGHKS and CDR2 YYEKEE (reference sequence). The CDR3 is CASSSRYGIETQYF. The CDR3 DNA follows: TGTGCCAGCAGCTCCCGGTATGGAATTGAGACCCAGTACTTC. The entire variable domain, with the rest obtained from reference TRBV5-5 and TRBJ2-5, is as follows: DAGVTQSPTHLIKTRGQQVTLRCSPISGHKSVSWYQQVLGQGPQFIFQYYEKEERGRGNFPDRFSARQFPNYSSELNVNALLLGDSALYLCASSSRYGIETQYFGPGTRLLVL.

This clonotype showed up just a few times. The rearrangement links TRBV11-2 to TRBJ2-3; D remains ambiguous. Trimming took off 3 bases at V and 1 base at J, with 11 bases between the two ends. The CDR3 is 15 residues long. Looked up from germline, CDR1 is SGHAT and CDR2 is FQNNGV. In DNA, the CDR3 is TGTGCCAGCAGCTTCCCTCTTCGTGGCACAGATACGCAGTATTTT. It specifies CASSFPLRGTDTQYF.

The V gene is TRBV27, the J gene TRBJ2-2, with 10 bases fitting TRBD2. The CDR3 extends over 16 amino acids. CDR1 MNHEY and CDR2 SMNVEV come from the germline V gene (reference sequence). J lost 3 bases, V lost 7 bases, and 8 bases had no gene match. The CDR3 is CASTPASGGHTGELFF. Here the CDR3 DNA reads TGTGCCAGCACCCCAGCTAGCGGGGGCCACACCGGGGAGCTGTTTTTT.

This clonotype has just a few counts. CDR3 amino acids: CASSRDGQGPYEQYV. CDR3 sequence (DNA): TGTGCCAGCAGCCGAGACGGGCAGGGGCCCTACGAGCAGTACGTC. V is TRBV7-8 and J is TRBJ2-7; TRBD1 is a possible D gene (6 bases). In germline, CDR1 is SGHVS, CDR2 FQNEAQ. This CDR3 contains 15 residues. The ends were cut back, 5 bases at V and 2 bases at J, with 16 bases in the middle.

This clonotype was counted between two and nine times. The chain carries TRBV12-3 or TRBV12-4 and TRBJ2-7; TRBD1 agrees at 9 bases. The CDR3 extends over 13 amino acids. V lost 4 bases and J lost 6; bases outside the gene matches: 4. The CDR3 DNA sequence: TGTGCCAGCAGTTGGACAGGGGAAGCCGAGCAGTACTTC. This gives the protein CASSWTGEAEQYF.

The sample holds one count of this clonotype. The germline gene is not matched at one end of the junction; a read error may be the cause. This chain joins TRBV20-1 and TRBJ1-6, with D possibly TRBD1 on 5 matching bases. Germline CDR1 is DFQATT and CDR2 is SNEGSKA (reference sequence). CDR3 length: 16 amino acids. The CDR3, as DNA: TGCTGTGCTCCCCTGGGGGGGGGCTCCTATAATTCACCCCTCCACTTT. Its translation: CCAPLGGGSYNSPLHF.

This clonotype came up many times. The genes are TRBV12-3 or TRBV12-4 and TRBJ2-5, with 8 bases identical to TRBD1. The CDR3 totals 14 residues. V gave up 3 bases and J gave up 3 bases; unmatched junction bases: 3. The chain's CDR3 is CASSLRTGKETQYF. The CDR3 DNA reads TGTGCCAGCAGTTTGAGGACAGGGAAAGAGACCCAGTACTTC.

The CDR3 sequence is CASSLFGQNLYF. The CDR3 DNA sequence: TGTGCCAGCAGTTTATTTGGGCAGAACCTTTACTTC. This sequence joins TRBV27 and TRBJ2-5; D ambiguous. CDR3 length: 12 amino acids. CDR1 and CDR2 (germline): MNHEY, SMNVEV (reference sequence). V was trimmed by 1 base and J by 14 bases, leaving 14 bases between them.

This sequence joins TRBV11-2 and TRBJ1-3; D gene uncertain. Trimming shortened V by 4 bases and J by 0 bases, and 19 bases separated the two germline ends. Germline V gene lookup returns CDR1 SGHAT and CDR2 FQNNGV. The CDR3 length is 18 residues. The CDR3 DNA is TGTGCCAGCAGCTCCACTTACACTCAGCGGCACTCTGGAAACACCATATATTTT. It specifies CASSSTYTQRHSGNTIYF.

There are a few counts of this clonotype. The chain has TRBV5-4 and TRBJ1-6; D gene unclear. This CDR3 comprises 13 residues. V lost 1 base, J lost 7 bases, and 6 bases lay in between. Germline CDR1 SGHNT, CDR2 YYREEE (reference sequence). CDR3 DNA sequence: TGTGCCAGCAGCTTGCTGTTAAATTCACCCCTCCACTTT. This gives the protein CASSLLLNSPLHF. The full variable domain, in which reference TRBV5-4 and TRBJ1-6 provide the parts outside the CDR3, is ETGVTQSPTHLIKTRGQQVTLRCSSQSGHNTVSWYQQALGQGPQFIFQYYREEENGRGNFPPRFSGLQFPNYSSELNVNALELDDSALYLCASSLLLNSPLHFGNGTRLTVT.

This clonotype was detected a few times. This chain connects TRBV7-6 to TRBJ1-5, with a tentative D call TRBD1 (5 bases). The V gene lost 2 bases and the J gene lost 0 bases, with 11 bases spanning the gap. The germline gives CDR1 SGHVS, CDR2 FNYEAQ. This CDR3 comprises 16 residues. The CDR3 bases are TGTGCCAGCAGCTTAAGGGGAGGGGCTAGCAATCAGCCCCAGCATTTT. Amino acid sequence: CASSLRGGASNQPQHF.

This clonotype was detected many times. The rearrangement links TRBV4-2 to TRBJ2-1; 9 nucleotides line up with TRBD2. This CDR3 contains 17 residues. In germline, CDR1 is LGHNA, CDR2 YNFKEQ. The ends lost 4 bases at V and 7 bases at J; junction bases unmatched: 14. The CDR3 bases are TGTGCCAGCAGCCTCGGACCCTTGACTAGCGGCCCTAATGAGCAGTTCTTC. Its protein product is CASSLGPLTSGPNEQFF.

This clonotype appeared a few times. The chain has TRBV20-1 and TRBJ2-7; D gene unclear. The germline V and J ends were trimmed by 1 base and 5 bases, with 9 bases remaining between them. In germline, CDR1 is DFQATT, CDR2 SNEGSKA (reference sequence). The CDR3 consists of 12 residues. The CDR3 sequence is CSARVLGNEQYF. CDR3 bases: TGCAGTGCTAGAGTGTTAGGGAACGAGCAGTACTTC.

The rearrangement uses TRBV10-3 and TRBJ2-7; D possibly corresponds to TRBD2 (5 bases). CDR1 ENHRY and CDR2 SYGVKD come from the germline V gene. The CDR3 is 13 amino acids. V lost 4 bases and J lost 3, with 10 bases in between. CDR3 protein: CAISGETNYEQYV. Written as DNA, the CDR3 is TGTGCCATCAGTGGGGAGACTAACTACGAGCAGTACGTC.